This T cell receptor (beta chain) emerged from a study of type 1 regulatory T cells. About the research overall: T-allo10 is an in vitro-generated, Tr1-enriched CD4 T cell product specific for alloantigen. Points from the study as a whole: Compared with non-type 1 regulatory T cells, type 1 regulatory T cells showed a more restricted TCR repertoire.

The germline gives CDR1 SGHRS, CDR2 YFSETQ. Trimming removed 0 bases from V and 5 bases from J, with 11 bases in between. This CDR3 has 15 residues. TCRdb re-analysed the reads in MiXCR, keeping a single row per CDR3 protein. The table includes about 39,000 distinct CDR3 sequences, approximately 12% detected once. This clonotype appeared many times. Its antigen is still unknown. The sample comprised cultured non-Tr1 T cells, either the whole culture or a sorted T cell fraction (not recorded which). The sequence derives from a human donor in good health. The chain recombines TRBV5-1 with TRBJ2-2, with a possible D match to TRBD2 (6 bases). The CDR3 DNA sequence: TGCGCCAGCAGCTTGGGCCCTGGAGGGACCGGGGAGCTGTTTTTT. Translation: CASSLGPGGTGELFF. The variable domain in full, completed from reference TRBV5-1 and TRBJ2-2, reads KAGVTQTPRYLIKTRGQQVTLSCSPISGHRSVSWYQQTPGQGLQFLFEYFSETQRNKGNFPGRFSGRQFSNSRSEMNVSTLELGDSALYLCASSLGPGGTGELFFGEGSRLTVL.